Below, 10 T cell receptor beta chains from the same sample are listed, as sequenced in a study of OX40 agonist ivuxolimab in advanced cancers. Generated by immunoSEQ multiplex PCR, the TCRdb table keeps only in-frame clones and is missing some. Among 45,000 to 65,000 clones listed, 85% to 90% were seen once. The material was CD4+ or CD8+ T cells sorted from blood, obtained in a trial of the OX40 agonist ivuxolimab. Receptor source: an adult with an advanced solid tumor such as melanoma, head and neck, liver or kidney cancer.

The rearrangement uses TRBV11-2 and TRBJ2-4; no reliable D call. This CDR3 has 14 residues. CDR1 and CDR2 (germline): SGHAT, FQNNGV. V dropped 1 base and J dropped 7 bases, with 11 bases sitting between them. The CDR3 sequence: CASSLAVHANIQYF. CDR3 DNA sequence: TGTGCCAGCAGCTTAGCGGTGCATGCGAACATTCAGTACTTC.

The chain combines TRBV5-1 with TRBJ2-2; 9 positions match TRBD1. Germline V gene sequence: CDR1 SGHRS, CDR2 YFSETQ. V lost 4 bases, J lost 6 bases, and 7 bases stayed unmatched. The CDR3 sequence is 15 residues long. The CDR3 bases are TGCGCCAGCAGCACGGACAGGGGTACTGCCGGGGAGCTGTTTTTT. Residues: CASSTDRGTAGELFF.

The chain has TRBV7-2 and TRBJ1-2; D remains ambiguous. CDR3 length: 12 residues. Germline CDR1 and CDR2: SGHTA and FQGNSA. V was pared by 1 base and J by 8 bases, with 8 bases between. The CDR3 DNA is TGTGCCAGCAGCTTAGTCCCCCCGGGCTACACCTTC. This codes for CASSLVPPGYTF.

This clone came up a few times. This chain joins TRBV5-6 and TRBJ1-2; no clear D. The germline gives CDR1 SGHDT, CDR2 YYEEEE. Trimming pared 5 bases from V and 5 bases from J, leaving 10 bases between. This CDR3 is built from 12 residues. CDR3 sequence (DNA): TGTGCCAGCAGTGCGACCGCGTATGGCTACACCTTC. Protein sequence: CASSATAYGYTF.

This chain connects TRBV4-2 to TRBJ1-4, with D unresolved. V dropped 4 bases and J dropped 0 bases, with 12 bases sitting between them. This CDR3 comprises 16 residues. The germline CDR1 and CDR2 sequences are LGHNA and YNFKEQ. The chain's CDR3 is CASSPVAETTNEKLFF. CDR3 DNA sequence: TGTGCCAGCAGCCCCGTAGCTGAAACAACTAATGAAAAACTGTTTTTT.

This chain links TRBV30 with TRBJ1-5; a weak D match, TRBD1 (5 bases). V was pared by 3 bases and J by 5 bases, with 14 bases between. The CDR3 extends over 14 amino acids. CDR1 GTSNPN and CDR2 SVGIG come from the germline V gene (reference sequence). CDR3 coding DNA: TGTGCCTGGAGGGGGCCCGGGAGGGATCAGCCCCAGCATTTT. This sequence encodes CAWRGPGRDQPQHF.

The chain combines TRBV7-2 with TRBJ1-1, with a tentative D call TRBD1 (5 bases). V was cut by 3 bases and J by 4 bases, with 12 bases left in between. The CDR3 spans 14 residues. Germline CDR1 SGHTA, CDR2 FQGNSA. CDR3: CASSLAGRGTEAFF. DNA for the CDR3: TGTGCCAGCAGCTTGGCAGGGCGGGGCACTGAAGCTTTCTTT. Complete variable domain (other parts from reference TRBV7-2 and TRBJ1-1): GAGVSQSPSNKVTEKGKDVELRCDPISGHTALYWYRQSLGQGLEFLIYFQGNSAPDKSGLPSDRFSAERTGGSVSTLTIQRTQQEDSAVYLCASSLAGRGTEAFFGQGTRLTVV.

As concerns this clone: Other DNA variants within this sample encode the same CDR3. This chain connects TRBV5-1 to TRBJ2-1; 10 bases are a match to TRBD2. The CDR3 runs 15 residues. The trim removed 2 bases at V and 7 bases at J, leaving 6 bases unmatched. The germline gives CDR1 SGHRS, CDR2 YFSETQ. The CDR3 nucleotides are TGCGCCAGCAGCTTAGGTCTAGCGGGAGTGAATGAGCAGTTCTTC. Translated, it gives CASSLGLAGVNEQFF.

This clone was found a few times. This chain joins TRBV6-5 and TRBJ1-5, with D possibly being TRBD1 (5 bases). V dropped 6 bases and J dropped 0 bases, with 12 bases sitting between them. Germline loops: CDR1 MNHEY, CDR2 SVGAGI. The CDR3 has 15 residues. Here the CDR3 DNA reads TGTGCCAGCAGACCTCAGGGACCTAGCAATCAGCCCCAGCATTTT. As protein: CASRPQGPSNQPQHF.

V usage is TRBV29-1 and J usage is TRBJ2-1, with TRBD2 matching over 13 bases. Germline CDR1 SQVTM, CDR2 ANQGSEA. This CDR3 region has 14 residues. V gave up 2 bases and J gave up 12 bases; unmatched junction bases: 7. CDR3 sequence: CSVERTSGSWVQFF. CDR3 DNA sequence: TGCAGCGTTGAAAGGACTAGCGGGAGTTGGGTGCAGTTCTTC.